The rows below give T cell receptor beta chains drawn from one sample of a study of blood T cell repertoires in COVID-19. Generated by immunoSEQ multiplex PCR, the TCRdb table keeps only in-frame clones and is missing some. The sample gives around 200,000 clones, around 80% of which show up once; 2.8% is in the top ten. The material sequenced was peripheral blood. All receptors derive from a woman of 80 years or more with active or convalescent COVID-19. The CDR3 runs from the conserved cysteine through the conserved F or W. D genes are given only for firm matches. The size entry is marked missing in some rows and otherwise reads once, few, many or a size class.

cdr3_length	d_call	j_call	clone_size	v_call	cdr3_aa	cdr3_nt
12	.	TRBJ2-7	.	TRBV2	CASSEGEYEQYF	TGTGCCAGCAGTGAAGGGGAGTACGAGCAGTACTTC
15	TRBD2	TRBJ2-3	few	TRBV10-3	CAIGGERGAADTQYF	TGTGCCATCGGGGGTGAGCGGGGGGCCGCAGATACGCAGTATTTT
16	TRBD1	TRBJ1-5	once	TRBV10-3	CAISVEGARGNQPQHF	TGTGCCATCAGTGTTGAGGGGGCTAGGGGCAATCAGCCCCAGCATTTT
11	.	TRBJ2-7	.	TRBV7-9	CASSAGSEQYF	TGTGCCAGCAGTGCAGGGTCCGAGCAGTACTTC
17	TRBD1	TRBJ1-5	.	TRBV2	CASSDSLRGLWNQPQHF	TGTGCCAGCAGTGATAGTTTGAGGGGGCTATGGAATCAGCCCCAGCATTTT
14	.	TRBJ2-1	.	TRBV10-2	CASREQLGSNEQFF	TGCGCCAGCAGAGAGCAGTTGGGGAGCAATGAGCAGTTCTTC
16	.	TRBJ1-5	.	TRBV24-1	CATSDSAQGFNQPQHF	TGTGCCACCAGTGATTCCGCCCAGGGTTTCAATCAGCCCCAGCATTTT
15	TRBD1	TRBJ1-6	once	TRBV5-4	CASSGRQGANSPLHF	TGTGCCAGCAGCGGCCGACAGGGGGCTAATTCACCCCTCCACTTT
16	TRBD2	TRBJ2-3	.	TRBV12-5	CASRRERGGSTDTQYF	TGTGCTAGCAGAAGGGAGCGGGGGGGTAGCACAGATACGCAGTATTTT
14	.	TRBJ1-1	.	TRBV19	CASSMHGFPRGAFF	TGTGCCAGTAGTATGCACGGTTTTCCAAGGGGAGCTTTCTTT
15	TRBD2	TRBJ2-7	.	TRBV5-1	CASSLRTSVAYEQYF	TGCGCCAGCAGCTTACGGACTAGCGTCGCCTACGAGCAGTACTTC
16	.	TRBJ1-2	.	TRBV4-3	CASSQEADGKYYGYTF	TGCGCCAGCAGCCAAGAAGCGGACGGGAAGTACTATGGCTACACCTTC
14	TRBD1	TRBJ2-5	few	TRBV7-2	CASSPDRAVETQYF	TGTGCCAGCAGCCCCGACAGGGCGGTTGAGACCCAGTACTTC
14	.	TRBJ1-6	.	TRBV6-6	CASGQSSYNSPLHF	TGTGCCAGCGGACAAAGCTCCTATAATTCACCCCTCCACTTT
14	.	TRBJ2-2	.	TRBV7-3	CASSSPRDSSELFF	TGTGCCAGCAGCTCCCCGAGGGACTCTTCCGAGCTGTTTTTT
13	.	TRBJ2-3	.	TRBV18	CASSPGRPDTQYF	TGTGCCAGCTCACCAGGCCGTCCAGATACGCAGTATTTT
14	TRBD1	TRBJ2-3	once	TRBV18	CASAQGAVEDTQYF	TGTGCCAGCGCACAGGGGGCGGTCGAAGATACGCAGTATTTT
12	.	TRBJ1-1	.	TRBV28	CASSLQITEAFF	TGTGCCAGCAGTTTGCAGATCACTGAAGCTTTCTTT
16	TRBD2	TRBJ2-5	few	TRBV3-1/TRBV3-2	CASSQALWGGQETQYF	TGTGCCAGCAGCCAAGCCCTGTGGGGGGGTCAAGAGACCCAGTACTTC
16	TRBD2	TRBJ2-3	.	TRBV27	CASSLGLAGNTDTQYF	TGTGCCAGCAGTTTAGGACTAGCGGGGAACACAGATACGCAGTATTTT
16	.	TRBJ2-2	.	TRBV9	CASSASTPVVPGELFF	TGTGCCAGCAGCGCGAGCACCCCTGTGGTTCCCGGGGAGCTGTTTTTT
15	TRBD1	TRBJ1-4	.	TRBV28	CASSLPGTGDEKLFF	TGTGCCAGCAGTTTACCCGGGACAGGGGATGAAAAACTGTTTTTT
14	.	TRBJ1-1	.	TRBV5-8	CASSLRGTDTEAFF	TGTGCCAGCAGCTTGAGGGGTACCGACACTGAAGCTTTCTTT
14	.	TRBJ2-2	.	TRBV6-6	CASRKNRETGELFF	TGTGCCAGCAGGAAGAACAGGGAAACCGGGGAGCTGTTTTTT
15	.	TRBJ1-2	once	TRBV7-9	CASSLVEGPAYGYTF	TGTGCCAGCAGCTTAGTGGAGGGGCCAGCATATGGCTACACCTTC
11	TRBD2	TRBJ2-7	.	TRBV6-5	CASTGGGEQYF	TGTGCCAGCACCGGCGGGGGCGAGCAGTACTTC
16	TRBD2	TRBJ2-7	few	TRBV3-1/TRBV3-2	CASSQDLASGGAFRYF	TGTGCCAGCAGCCAAGATCTGGCTAGCGGGGGGGCCTTCCGGTACTTC
16	TRBD1	TRBJ1-2	once	TRBV2	CASSGTGGREIYGYTF	TGTGCCAGCAGTGGGACAGGGGGCCGCGAGATCTATGGCTACACCTTC
13	.	TRBJ1-2	.	TRBV2	CASTYQGNYGYTF	TGTGCCAGCACGTACCAGGGAAACTATGGCTACACCTTC
14	.	TRBJ1-1	.	TRBV7-9	CASSLYYAGTEAFF	TGTGCCAGCAGCTTATATTATGCGGGTACTGAAGCTTTCTTT
15	.	TRBJ1-2	.	TRBV3-1/TRBV3-2	CASSQQGQGLGGYTF	TGTGCCAGCAGCCAACAGGGGCAGGGGCTTGGAGGCTACACCTTC
14	.	TRBJ1-2	.	TRBV3-1/TRBV3-2	CASSHTGKDYGYTF	TGTGCCAGCAGCCACACAGGGAAAGACTATGGCTACACCTTC
13	TRBD1	TRBJ2-3	.	TRBV19	CASSSTGGDTQYF	TGTGCCAGTAGTTCGACAGGGGGCGATACGCAGTATTTT
15	.	TRBJ1-6	once	TRBV7-9	CASSLFGTENSPLHF	TGTGCCAGCAGCTTATTCGGCACAGAGAATTCACCCCTCCACTTT
16	.	TRBJ1-1	.	TRBV7-6	CASSLNVRPPGNEAFF	TGTGCCAGCAGCTTAAACGTGAGGCCCCCGGGAAATGAAGCTTTCTTT
18	.	TRBJ1-2	.	TRBV4-1	CASSQVPTGQRAYYGYTF	TGCGCCAGCAGCCAAGTCCCCACCGGACAGAGGGCTTACTATGGCTACACCTTC
14	TRBD1	TRBJ1-3	.	TRBV5-8	CASSRDRAMSTIYF	TGTGCCAGCAGCAGGGACAGGGCGATGAGCACCATATATTTT
13	.	TRBJ1-2	.	TRBV30	CAWVTEYNYGYTF	TGTGCCTGGGTGACAGAGTATAACTATGGCTACACCTTC
13	TRBD1	TRBJ1-2	.	TRBV7-8	CASSTGGRYGYTF	TGTGCCAGCAGTACAGGGGGCCGTTATGGCTACACCTTC
15	TRBD1	TRBJ1-2	once	TRBV5-4	CASSLPDTGGWGYTF	TGTGCCAGCAGCCTCCCCGATACAGGGGGTTGGGGCTACACCTTC
15	TRBD1	TRBJ1-2	.	TRBV15	CATSRVLRQGNGYTF	TGTGCCACCAGCAGAGTTCTCCGACAGGGAAACGGCTACACCTTC
15	TRBD2	TRBJ2-1	.	TRBV28	CASQIGGGYYNEQFF	TGTGCCAGCCAAATCGGCGGGGGATACTACAATGAGCAGTTCTTC
15	TRBD1	TRBJ1-4	.	TRBV28	CASSLPTGGGEKLFF	TGTGCCAGCAGTTTACCGACAGGGGGTGGGGAAAAACTGTTTTTT
12	.	TRBJ2-1	.	TRBV2	CASSETGLNLFF	TGTGCCAGCAGTGAAACCGGACTTAATCTTTTCTTC
15	TRBD2	TRBJ2-2	.	TRBV4-3	CASSQAGGRTGELFF	TGCGCCAGCAGCCAGGCGGGGGGGCGCACCGGGGAGCTGTTTTTT